This TCR beta chain is drawn from a study of type 1 and type 2 diabetes patients. Study-level information: Samples came from type 1 diabetic, type 2 diabetic or nondiabetic people, recruited in China.

The CDR3 is made up of 15 amino acids. Germline assignment: CDR1 SNHLY and CDR2 FYNNEI. The germline V and J ends were trimmed by 8 bases and 5 bases, with 21 bases remaining between them. PCR was run on genomic DNA. Multiplex PCR with 30 forward and 13 reverse primers amplified the TCR beta CDR3. Using its own MiXCR run on the multiplex PCR reads, TCRdb lists one record per CDR3 protein. The sample lists under 300,000 distinct CDR3 sequences, 40% to 50% occurring once. The chain employs TRBV2 and TRBJ1-2; D gene unclear. Sequenced: peripheral blood mononuclear cells (PBMCs). The source of this sequence is a man younger than 35 with type 2 diabetes. CDR3 in amino acids: CASGAQAGRLYGYTF. The CDR3 DNA reads as TGTGCCAGCGGCGCACAAGCGGGGAGACTGTATGGCTACACCTTC.